Following are 29 T cell receptor beta chains from one sample sequenced in a study of blood T cell repertoires in COVID-19. The data were produced by immunoSEQ multiplex PCR, yet TCRdb's version contains in-frame clones alone and is incomplete. Here the sample spans some 400,000 clones, around 89% being singletons. Sequencing input: peripheral blood. The receptors stem from a man aged 18-30 years with active or convalescent COVID-19.

With regard to this clone: This same CDR3 is encoded by further DNA sequences in the sample. J is TRBJ1-6 and V is TRBV6-5, with TRBD1 matching 7 bases. The ends lost 4 bases at V and 7 bases at J; junction bases unmatched: 4. The CDR3 loop spans 14 amino acids. The germline V gene has CDR1 MNHEY and CDR2 SVGAGI. CDR3 nucleotides: TGTGCCAGCAGTTTGACAGGGAACAATTCACCCCTCCACTTT. Its translation is CASSLTGNNSPLHF.

This chain joins TRBV19 and TRBJ2-4; D perhaps matches TRBD2 (6 bases). The germline V and J ends were trimmed by 2 bases and 5 bases, with 7 bases remaining between them. Germline CDR1 reads LNHDA; CDR2 reads SQIVND (reference sequence). The CDR3 has 13 amino acids. The CDR3 sequence: CASSIWEENIQYF. Here the CDR3 DNA reads TGTGCCAGTAGTATATGGGAGGAAAACATTCAGTACTTC. Drawing the rest from reference TRBV19 and TRBJ2-4, the complete variable domain is DGGITQSPKYLFRKEGQNVTLSCEQNLNHDAMYWYRQDPGQGLRLIYYSQIVNDFQKGDIAEGYSVSREKKESFPLTVTSAQKNPTAFYLCASSIWEENIQYFGAGTRLSVL.

The chain links TRBV6-5 to TRBJ2-7, with 9 bases identical to TRBD2. The ends lost 6 bases at V and 2 bases at J; junction bases unmatched: 5. This CDR3 has 14 amino acids. CDR1 MNHEY and CDR2 SVGAGI come from the germline V gene. The CDR3 coding sequence is TGTGCCAGCAGGCTAGCGGGACCTACCTACGAGCAGTACTTC. Translation gives CASRLAGPTYEQYF.

The genes are TRBV28 and TRBJ2-1, with 10 positions matching TRBD2. V was pared by 6 bases and J by 2 bases, with 4 bases of the junction left unmatched. CDR1 MDHEN and CDR2 SYDVKM come from the germline V gene. This CDR3 has 15 amino acids. This CDR3 is CASSQSGRAYNEQFF. The CDR3 DNA follows: TGTGCCAGCAGCCAAAGCGGGAGGGCCTACAATGAGCAGTTCTTC.

V gene TRBV7-2 combines with J gene TRBJ1-3, with D perhaps matching TRBD1 (5 bases). The CDR3 extends over 16 amino acids. V shed 0 bases and J shed 0 bases, with 9 bases lying between them. The germline CDR1 and CDR2 sequences are SGHTA and FQGNSA. CDR3: CASSLAQASSGNTIYF. The CDR3 DNA sequence: TGTGCCAGCAGCTTAGCACAGGCGAGCTCTGGAAACACCATATATTTT.

This sequence joins TRBV27 and TRBJ2-7; weak D call: TRBD2 (6 bases). The ends were cut back, 3 bases at V and 2 bases at J, with 11 bases in the middle. The germline V gene has CDR1 MNHEY and CDR2 SMNVEV (reference sequence). CDR3 length equals 14 residues. This CDR3 reads CASSFGGATYEQYF. The CDR3 coding sequence is TGTGCCAGCAGTTTCGGAGGGGCCACCTACGAGCAGTACTTC.

This clone has just one count. CDR3: CASSEGSSGNTIYF. The DNA of the CDR3 is TGTGCCAGCAGTGAGGGGAGCTCTGGAAACACCATATATTTT. The chain joins TRBV6-1 to TRBJ1-3; D unclear. The CDR3 has 14 residues. The germline V gene has CDR1 MNHNS and CDR2 SASEGT. Trimming cost V 3 bases and J 0 bases, with 6 bases left between them.

The V call is TRBV30, the J call TRBJ1-3, with a tentative D call TRBD1 (5 bases). Germline V gene sequence: CDR1 GTSNPN, CDR2 SVGIG (reference sequence). This CDR3 has 16 residues. The CDR3 coding sequence is TGTGCACTGGAGTACCGGGGGGAGAACTCTGGAAACACCATATATTTT. Translating it yields CALEYRGENSGNTIYF. The whole variable domain, remainder taken from reference TRBV30 and TRBJ1-3, is SQTIHQWPATLVQPVGSPLSLECTVEGTSNPNLYWYRQAAGRGLQLLFYSVGIGQISSEVPQNLSASRPQDRQFILSSKKLLLSDSGFYLCALEYRGENSGNTIYFGEGSWLTVV.

The genes are TRBV6-5 and TRBJ1-6; a weak D match, TRBD1 (5 bases). This CDR3 is built from 15 residues. The V end was cut by 0 bases, the J end by 6 bases, with 9 bases between. Per the germline V gene, CDR1 is MNHEY and CDR2 is SVGAGI. The CDR3 here is CASSYSNRFNSPLHF. The CDR3 nucleotides are TGTGCCAGCAGTTACTCTAACAGGTTTAATTCACCCCTCCACTTT.

The CDR3 nucleotides are TGTGCCAGCAGTTTCCCGCGGGACAGGGGGACCTACGAGCAGTACTTC. It specifies CASSFPRDRGTYEQYF. V and J are TRBV28 and TRBJ2-7, with 11 bases aligning to TRBD1. This CDR3 is 16 amino acids long. With 3 bases clipped from V and 2 bases from J, the junction kept 6 bases outside the gene matches. The germline gives CDR1 MDHEN, CDR2 SYDVKM.

The V and J genes are TRBV6-5 and TRBJ2-1; D is unclear. Germline loops: CDR1 MNHEY, CDR2 SVGAGI. This CDR3 comprises 15 residues. Trimming took off 5 bases at V and 3 bases at J, with 14 bases between the two ends. DNA of the CDR3: TGTGCCAGCAGTACGCCGAGGAACGTCTACAATGAGCAGTTCTTC. Protein sequence: CASSTPRNVYNEQFF.

This rearrangement joins TRBV7-9 to TRBJ1-3, with D uncertain. V lost 5 bases, J lost 10 bases, and 18 bases lay in between. Germline V lookup: CDR1 SEHNR, CDR2 FQNEAQ (reference sequence). CDR3 length: 14 residues. CDR3 in DNA: TGTGCCAGCAGCCCCCCCGGTATTGGGCCTACCATATATTTT. Protein: CASSPPGIGPTIYF.

The J gene is TRBJ1-4, the V gene TRBV27; 7 bases are shared with TRBD1. Losses at the gene ends were 5 bases for V and 3 bases for J; bases not matched to a gene: 9. The CDR3 consists of 16 residues. CDR1 and CDR2 from the germline V gene are MNHEY and SMNVEV (reference sequence). The CDR3 bases are TGTGCCAGCAGTCCCTACCCAAGGGGGCCTAATGAAAAACTGTTTTTT. Amino acid sequence: CASSPYPRGPNEKLFF.

The genes are TRBV5-1 and TRBJ2-3, with 9 bases fitting TRBD1. J was trimmed by 4 bases and V by 4 bases; bases with no gene match: 10. Germline V CDR1 and CDR2: SGHRS, YFSETQ. The CDR3 is 16 amino acids. CDR3 nucleotide sequence: TGCGCCAGCAGCGACGGCGGACAGGGGTGGGCAGATACGCAGTATTTT. Protein sequence: CASSDGGQGWADTQYF.

The table lists this clone with a count of one. The chain links TRBV6-4 to TRBJ2-2, with 8 nucleotides matching TRBD2. Germline loops: CDR1 MRHNA, CDR2 SNTAGT. Trimming at V came to 6 bases and at J to 3 bases, leaving 3 bases not matched to a gene. This CDR3 is 14 amino acids long. DNA of the CDR3: TGTGCCAGCAGCTTTAGCGGGGACACCGGGGAGCTGTTTTTT. Its protein product is CASSFSGDTGELFF.

At least ten counts were recorded for this clone. The chain carries TRBV6-5 and TRBJ2-3; the D gene is possibly TRBD2 (5 bases). The CDR3 totals 15 residues. Germline CDR1 and CDR2: MNHEY and SVGAGI. Between the trimmed V and J ends, which lost 6 bases and 6 bases, there was a span of 19 bases. The CDR3 region has the DNA TGTGCCAGCAGGGGAGACATTAATGTATTTGATACGCAGTATTTT. The encoded protein is CASRGDINVFDTQYF.

This clone appeared a single time. The rearrangement joins TRBV7-3 to TRBJ2-2, with TRBD2 identical over 9 bases. The germline V gene has CDR1 SGHTA and CDR2 FQGTGA. This CDR3 contains 16 residues. Germline trimming cut 3 bases from V and 6 bases from J; bases unmatched to any gene: 8. The CDR3, as DNA: TGTGCCAGCAGCTTGACGGGTAGCGGGGGCTCCGGGGAGCTGTTTTTT. Translated: CASSLTGSGGSGELFF.

J is TRBJ2-3 and V is TRBV4-2, with 10 bases lining up with TRBD2. CDR1 LGHNA and CDR2 YNFKEQ come from the germline V gene. V lost 4 bases to trimming and J lost 3 bases; unmatched junction nucleotides: 7. The CDR3 consists of 16 residues. The DNA for the CDR3 is TGTGCCAGCAGCCGAGGTGATAGCGGGAGGACAGATACGCAGTATTTT. Translated: CASSRGDSGRTDTQYF.

V is TRBV6-5 and J is TRBJ1-1; 9 nucleotides match TRBD1. This CDR3 is 15 amino acids long. With 6 bases clipped from V and 5 bases from J, the junction kept 10 bases outside the gene matches. Germline assignment: CDR1 MNHEY and CDR2 SVGAGI. The chain's CDR3 is CASRRIQGARTEAFF. For the CDR3, the DNA is TGTGCCAGCAGACGTATACAGGGGGCGCGAACTGAAGCTTTCTTT.

The chain couples TRBV5-1 to TRBJ2-1, with 11 bases matching TRBD2. The germline CDR1 and CDR2 sequences are SGHRS and YFSETQ. J was trimmed by 5 bases and V by 2 bases; bases with no gene match: 3. The CDR3 totals 15 residues. This CDR3 reads CASSFLAGGHNEQFF. Here the CDR3 DNA reads TGCGCCAGCAGCTTCCTAGCGGGGGGACACAATGAGCAGTTCTTC.

The gene calls are TRBV9 and TRBJ2-2; D call uncertain. CDR3 size: 15 residues. The V gene's germline CDR1 is SGDLS and CDR2 YYNGEE. V gave up 2 bases and J gave up 6 bases, with 14 bases separating them. In nucleotides, the CDR3 is TGTGCCAGCAGCGTCATGGGCCACCGGCCCGGGGAGCTGTTTTTT. Translating it yields CASSVMGHRPGELFF. The full variable domain, completed using reference TRBV9 and TRBJ2-2, is DSGVTQTPKHLITATGQRVTLRCSPRSGDLSVYWYQQSLDQGLQFLIQYYNGEERAKGNILERFSAQQFPDLHSELNLSSLELGDSALYFCASSVMGHRPGELFFGEGSRLTVL.

The genes are TRBV11-1 and TRBJ2-7; D is unresolved. The length of the CDR3 is 15 residues. Between the trimmed V and J ends, which lost 1 base and 7 bases, there was a span of 17 bases. The germline gives CDR1 SGHAT, CDR2 FQDESV (reference sequence). DNA for the CDR3: TGTGCCAGCAGCTTAGGCCCGCACCTTCACGGGGAGCAGTACTTC. Protein: CASSLGPHLHGEQYF.

The chain has TRBV28 and TRBJ2-7; the D gene is possibly TRBD1 (5 bases). Trimming took 6 bases from V and 6 from J, leaving 12 bases between them. The CDR3 is 12 amino acids. Germline-derived CDR1 and CDR2 are MDHEN and SYDVKM. The CDR3 DNA is TGTGCCAGCAGGTCTAATGGGGCCGAGCAGTACTTC. Amino acid sequence: CASRSNGAEQYF.

The chain employs TRBV11-2 and TRBJ1-5, with 10 bases that match TRBD1. CDR1 is SGHAT, CDR2 FQNNGV, per germline. With V trimmed by 1 base and J by 0 bases, 9 bases remained unmatched. This CDR3 comprises 19 residues. The CDR3 DNA is TGTGCCAGCAGCTTAGGGCCGGGACAGGGGATATATAGCAATCAGCCCCAGCATTTT. Translation: CASSLGPGQGIYSNQPQHF.

About this clone: Other DNA sequences in this specimen translate into the identical CDR3. This rearrangement joins TRBV28 to TRBJ1-6; possibly TRBD1 for D (5 bases). This CDR3 comprises 12 residues. Trimming removed 3 bases from V and 10 bases from J, with 7 bases in between. Per the germline V gene, CDR1 is MDHEN and CDR2 is SYDVKM. CDR3 sequence: CASSFGGSPLHF. The DNA for the CDR3 is TGTGCCAGCAGTTTCGGGGGGTCACCCCTCCACTTT.

The chain uses TRBV11-2 and TRBJ2-1; D remains ambiguous. The CDR3 is 11 amino acids. CDR1 SGHAT and CDR2 FQNNGV come from the germline V gene. Trimming pared 7 bases from V and 5 bases from J, leaving 6 bases between. The CDR3 DNA is TGTGCCAGCACGCGAAACAATGAGCAGTTCTTC. Amino acid sequence: CASTRNNEQFF.

V gene TRBV2 combines with J gene TRBJ1-5; TRBD1 might be the D (6 bases). Germline assignment: CDR1 SNHLY and CDR2 FYNNEI. Deletions cut 6 bases from V and 1 base from J, with 13 bases between. CDR3 length: 15 amino acids. CDR3 DNA sequence: TGTGCCAGCAGCCAACAGGGTATCAGCAATCAGCCCCAGCATTTT. Its translation is CASSQQGISNQPQHF.

This clone was counted only a few times. V usage is TRBV5-1 and J usage is TRBJ2-5, with D possibly TRBD2 on 5 matching bases. CDR1 is SGHRS, CDR2 YFSETQ, per germline. The CDR3 has 14 residues. The ends were cut back, 4 bases at V and 5 bases at J, with 15 bases in the middle. The CDR3 region is CASSRPGRQETQYF. Here the CDR3 DNA reads TGCGCCAGCAGCCGCCCGGGAAGGCAGGAGACCCAGTACTTC.

The rearrangement links TRBV7-6 to TRBJ2-3, with 7 bases lining up with TRBD2. CDR1 and CDR2 from the germline V gene are SGHVS and FNYEAQ. V was pared by 0 bases and J by 1 base, with 7 bases of the junction left unmatched. The CDR3 is 17 residues long. The CDR3 region has the DNA TGTGCCAGCAGCTTAGCTTCGGCGGGAGTGGGCACAGATACGCAGTATTTT. This gives the protein CASSLASAGVGTDTQYF.